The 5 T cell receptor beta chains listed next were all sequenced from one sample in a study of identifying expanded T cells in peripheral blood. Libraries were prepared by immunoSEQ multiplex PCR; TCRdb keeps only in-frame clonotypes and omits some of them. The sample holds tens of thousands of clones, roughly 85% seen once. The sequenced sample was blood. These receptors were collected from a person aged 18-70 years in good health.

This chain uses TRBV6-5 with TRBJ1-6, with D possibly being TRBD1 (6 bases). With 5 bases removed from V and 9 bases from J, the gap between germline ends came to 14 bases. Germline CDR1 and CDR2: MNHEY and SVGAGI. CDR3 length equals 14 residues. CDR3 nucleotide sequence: TGTGCCAGCAGTCCCCGATCAGGGGCTTCACCCCTCCACTTT. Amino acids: CASSPRSGASPLHF.

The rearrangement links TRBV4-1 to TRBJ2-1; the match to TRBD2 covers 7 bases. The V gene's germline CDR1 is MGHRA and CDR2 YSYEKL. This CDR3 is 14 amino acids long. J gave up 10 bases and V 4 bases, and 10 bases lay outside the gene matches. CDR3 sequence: CASSPWAGRAEQFF. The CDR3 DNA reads TGCGCCAGCAGCCCTTGGGCAGGGAGGGCCGAGCAGTTCTTC.

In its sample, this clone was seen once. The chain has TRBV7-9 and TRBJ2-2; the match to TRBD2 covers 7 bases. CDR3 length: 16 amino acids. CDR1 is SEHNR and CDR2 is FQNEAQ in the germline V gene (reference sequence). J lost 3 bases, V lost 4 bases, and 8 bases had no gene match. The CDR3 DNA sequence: TGTGCCAGCAGCTCGGGAGCGGGGTTTTACACCGGGGAGCTGTTTTTT. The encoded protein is CASSSGAGFYTGELFF.

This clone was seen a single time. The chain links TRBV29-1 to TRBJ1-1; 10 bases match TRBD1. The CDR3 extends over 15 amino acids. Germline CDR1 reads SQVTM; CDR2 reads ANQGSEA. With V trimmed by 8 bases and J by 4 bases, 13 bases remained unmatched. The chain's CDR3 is CSIRQGASSGTEAFF. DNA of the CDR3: TGCAGCATTAGACAGGGGGCATCCAGCGGCACTGAAGCTTTCTTT.

CDR3 loop: CASSLLGTHYGYTF. CDR3 DNA: TGTGCCAGCAGCTTGCTAGGGACCCACTATGGCTACACCTTC. The rearrangement uses TRBV7-9 and TRBJ1-2, with D maybe TRBD1 (5 bases). The CDR3 is 14 residues long. The V end was cut by 3 bases, the J end by 3 bases, with 11 bases between. Germline V CDR1 and CDR2: SEHNR, FQNEAQ (reference sequence).